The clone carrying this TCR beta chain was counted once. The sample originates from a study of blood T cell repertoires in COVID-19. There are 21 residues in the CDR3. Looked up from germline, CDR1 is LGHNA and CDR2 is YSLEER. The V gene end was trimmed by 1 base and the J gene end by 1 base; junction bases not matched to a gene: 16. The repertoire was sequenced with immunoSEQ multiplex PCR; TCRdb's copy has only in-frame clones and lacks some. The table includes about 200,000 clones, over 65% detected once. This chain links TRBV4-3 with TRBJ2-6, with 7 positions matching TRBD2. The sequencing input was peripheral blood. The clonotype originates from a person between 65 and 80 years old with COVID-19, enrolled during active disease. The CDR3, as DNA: TGCGCCAGCAGCCAAGGGGAGGGCCGCTGGGCCCAACTATCTGGGGCCAACGTCCTGACTTTC. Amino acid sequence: CASSQGEGRWAQLSGANVLTF.